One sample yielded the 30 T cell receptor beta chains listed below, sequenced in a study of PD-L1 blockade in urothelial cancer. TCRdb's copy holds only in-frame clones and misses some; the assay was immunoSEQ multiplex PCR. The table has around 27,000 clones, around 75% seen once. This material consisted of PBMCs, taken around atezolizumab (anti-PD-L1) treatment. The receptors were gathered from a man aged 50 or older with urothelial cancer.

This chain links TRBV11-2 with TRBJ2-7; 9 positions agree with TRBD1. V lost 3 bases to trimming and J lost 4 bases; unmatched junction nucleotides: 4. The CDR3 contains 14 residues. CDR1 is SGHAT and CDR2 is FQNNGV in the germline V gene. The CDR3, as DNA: TGTGCCAGCAGCTTGGGGACAGGGTGGTACGAGCAGTACGTC. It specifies CASSLGTGWYEQYV.

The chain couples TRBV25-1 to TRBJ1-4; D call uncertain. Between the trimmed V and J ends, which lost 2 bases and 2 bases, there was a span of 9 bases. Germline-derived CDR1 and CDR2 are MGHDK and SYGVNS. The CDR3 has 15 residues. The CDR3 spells CASSERRSTNEKLFF. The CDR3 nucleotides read TGTGCCAGCAGTGAACGGCGGAGCACTAATGAAAAACTGTTTTTT.

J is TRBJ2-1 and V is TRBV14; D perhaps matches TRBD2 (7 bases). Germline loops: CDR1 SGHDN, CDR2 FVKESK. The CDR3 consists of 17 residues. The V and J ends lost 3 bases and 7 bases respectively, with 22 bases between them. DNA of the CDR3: TGTGCCAGCAGCCACCCACTGGGGGGGCCCTCGGATAATGAGCAGTTCTTC. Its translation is CASSHPLGGPSDNEQFF.

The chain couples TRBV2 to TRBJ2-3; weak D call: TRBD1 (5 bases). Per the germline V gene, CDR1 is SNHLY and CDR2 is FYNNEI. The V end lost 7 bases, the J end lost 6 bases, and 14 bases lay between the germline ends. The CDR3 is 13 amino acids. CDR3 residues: CASKARAGDTQYF. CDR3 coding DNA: TGTGCCAGCAAGGCCAGGGCTGGGGATACGCAGTATTTT.

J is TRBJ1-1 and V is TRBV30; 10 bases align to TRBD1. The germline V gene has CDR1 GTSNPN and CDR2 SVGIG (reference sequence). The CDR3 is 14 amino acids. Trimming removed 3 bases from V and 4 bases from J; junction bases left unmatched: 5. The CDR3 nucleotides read TGTGCCTGGAGCAGGACAGGGGGGATCACTGAAGCTTTCTTT. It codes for CAWSRTGGITEAFF. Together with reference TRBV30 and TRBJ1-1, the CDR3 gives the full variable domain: SQTIHQWPATLVQPVGSPLSLECTVEGTSNPNLYWYRQAAGRGLQLLFYSVGIGQISSEVPQNLSASRPQDRQFILSSKKLLLSDSGFYLCAWSRTGGITEAFFGQGTRLTVV.

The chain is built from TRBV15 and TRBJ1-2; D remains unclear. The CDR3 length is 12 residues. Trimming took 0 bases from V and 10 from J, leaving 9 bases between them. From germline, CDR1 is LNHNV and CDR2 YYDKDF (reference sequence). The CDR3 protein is CATSRDFGDYTF. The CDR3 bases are TGTGCCACCAGCAGAGATTTCGGGGACTACACCTTC.

The CDR3 is CASSVVLDRGKPFCGNQPQHF. CDR3 sequence (DNA): TGTGCCAGCAGCGTGGTCCTGGACAGGGGGAAACCATTTTGCGGCAATCAGCCCCAGCATTTT. The chain employs TRBV9 and TRBJ1-5, with 10 bases fitting TRBD1. V gave up 2 bases and J gave up 2 bases; unmatched junction bases: 19. The length of the CDR3 is 21 residues. Germline CDR1 reads SGDLS; CDR2 reads YYNGEE.

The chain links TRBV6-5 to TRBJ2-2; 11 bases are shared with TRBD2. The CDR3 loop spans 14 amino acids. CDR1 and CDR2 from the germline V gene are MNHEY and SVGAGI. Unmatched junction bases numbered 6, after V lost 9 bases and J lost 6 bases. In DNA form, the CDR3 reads TGTGCCAGGATAGCGGGAGGGTCCCCCGGGGAGCTGTTTTTT. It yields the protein CARIAGGSPGELFF.

CDR3 nucleotides: TGCGCCAGCAGTTCGACTAGTCGAACCTACAATGAGCAGTTCTTC. Translated, it gives CASSSTSRTYNEQFF. The chain links TRBV5-1 to TRBJ2-1; maybe TRBD2 (6 bases). The V and J ends lost 5 bases and 2 bases respectively, with 14 bases between them. The V gene's germline CDR1 is SGHRS and CDR2 YFSETQ. There are 15 residues in the CDR3.

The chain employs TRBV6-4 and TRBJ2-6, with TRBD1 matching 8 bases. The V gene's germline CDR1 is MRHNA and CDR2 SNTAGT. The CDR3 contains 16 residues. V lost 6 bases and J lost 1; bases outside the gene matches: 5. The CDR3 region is CASSLRTGSGANVLTF. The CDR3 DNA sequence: TGTGCCAGCAGCCTCAGGACAGGGTCTGGGGCCAACGTCCTGACTTTC.

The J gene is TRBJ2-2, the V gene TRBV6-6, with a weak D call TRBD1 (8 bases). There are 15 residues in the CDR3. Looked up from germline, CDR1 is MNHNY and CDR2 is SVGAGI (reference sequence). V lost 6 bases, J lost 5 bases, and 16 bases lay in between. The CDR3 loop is CASRYAQGGTGELFF. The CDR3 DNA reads TGTGCCAGCAGATACGCACAGGGGGGGACCGGGGAGCTGTTTTTT.

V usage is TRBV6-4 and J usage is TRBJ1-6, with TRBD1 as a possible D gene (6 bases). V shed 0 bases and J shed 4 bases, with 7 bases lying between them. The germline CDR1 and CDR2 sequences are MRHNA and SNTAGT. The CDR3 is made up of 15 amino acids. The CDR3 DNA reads TGTGCCAGCAGTGACTCGCAGGGGTATAATTCACCCCTCCACTTT. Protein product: CASSDSQGYNSPLHF.

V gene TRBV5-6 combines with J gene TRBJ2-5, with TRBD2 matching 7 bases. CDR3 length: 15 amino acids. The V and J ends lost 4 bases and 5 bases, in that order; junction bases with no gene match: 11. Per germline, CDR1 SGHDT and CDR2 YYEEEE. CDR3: CASSRFMGGKETQYF. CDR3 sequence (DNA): TGTGCCAGCAGCCGGTTTATGGGAGGGAAGGAGACCCAGTACTTC.

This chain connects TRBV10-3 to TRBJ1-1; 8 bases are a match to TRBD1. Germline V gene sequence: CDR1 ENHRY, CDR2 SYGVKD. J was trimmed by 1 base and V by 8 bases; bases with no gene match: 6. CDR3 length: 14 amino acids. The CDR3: CAIGPGTGNTEAFF. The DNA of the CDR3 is TGTGCCATCGGCCCCGGGACAGGGAACACTGAAGCTTTCTTT.

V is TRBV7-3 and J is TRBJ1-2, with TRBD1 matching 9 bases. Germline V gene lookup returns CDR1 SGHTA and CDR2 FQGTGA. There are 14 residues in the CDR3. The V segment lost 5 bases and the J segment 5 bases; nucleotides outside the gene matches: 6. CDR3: CASSLQGAMYGYTF. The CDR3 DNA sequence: TGTGCCAGCAGCCTACAGGGGGCTATGTATGGCTACACCTTC.

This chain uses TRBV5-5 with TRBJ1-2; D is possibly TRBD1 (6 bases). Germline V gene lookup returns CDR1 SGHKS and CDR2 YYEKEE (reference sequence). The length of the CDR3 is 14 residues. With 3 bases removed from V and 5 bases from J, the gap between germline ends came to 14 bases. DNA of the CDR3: TGTGCCAGCAGCTGGACAGCCCAGCGTTATGGCTACACCTTC. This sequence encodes CASSWTAQRYGYTF.

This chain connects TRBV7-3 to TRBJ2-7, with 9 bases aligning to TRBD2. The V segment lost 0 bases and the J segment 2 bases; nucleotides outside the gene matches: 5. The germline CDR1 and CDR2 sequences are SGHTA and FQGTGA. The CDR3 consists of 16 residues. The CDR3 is CASSLTVTSGPYEQYF. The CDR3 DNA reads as TGTGCCAGCAGCTTAACGGTGACTAGCGGTCCCTACGAGCAGTACTTC.

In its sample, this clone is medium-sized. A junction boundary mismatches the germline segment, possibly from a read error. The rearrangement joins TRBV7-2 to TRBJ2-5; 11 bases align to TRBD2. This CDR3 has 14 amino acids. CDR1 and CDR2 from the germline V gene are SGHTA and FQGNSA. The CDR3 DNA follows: TGTGCCAGCAGCGTAGCGGGAGGGCAAGAGACCCAGTACTTC. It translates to CASSVAGGQETQYF.

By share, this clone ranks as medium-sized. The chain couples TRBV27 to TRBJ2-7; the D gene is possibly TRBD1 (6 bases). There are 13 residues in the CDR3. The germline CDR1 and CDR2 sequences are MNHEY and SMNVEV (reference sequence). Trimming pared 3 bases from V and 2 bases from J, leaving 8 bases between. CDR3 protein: CASSFRGTYEQYF. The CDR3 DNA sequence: TGTGCCAGCAGTTTCAGGGGTACCTACGAGCAGTACTTC.

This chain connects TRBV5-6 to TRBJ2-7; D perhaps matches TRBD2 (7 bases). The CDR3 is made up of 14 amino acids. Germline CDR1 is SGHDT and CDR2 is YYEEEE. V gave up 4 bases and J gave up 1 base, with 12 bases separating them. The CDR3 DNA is TGTGCCAGCAGCCAAGGGGGGGGATCCTACGAGCAGTACGTC. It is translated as CASSQGGGSYEQYV.

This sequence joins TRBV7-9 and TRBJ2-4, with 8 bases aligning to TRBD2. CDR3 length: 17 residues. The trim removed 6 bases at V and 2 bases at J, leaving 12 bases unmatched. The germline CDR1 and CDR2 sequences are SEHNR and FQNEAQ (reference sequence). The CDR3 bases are TGTGCCAGCAGTACAACGGGAGGGTCCCTAACCAAAAACATTCAGTACTTC. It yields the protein CASSTTGGSLTKNIQYF.

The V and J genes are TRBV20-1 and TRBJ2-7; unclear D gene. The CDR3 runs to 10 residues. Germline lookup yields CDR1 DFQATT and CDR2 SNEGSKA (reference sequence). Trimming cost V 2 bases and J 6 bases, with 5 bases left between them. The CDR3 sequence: CSARLVEQYF. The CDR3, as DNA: TGCAGTGCTAGATTAGTCGAGCAGTACTTC.

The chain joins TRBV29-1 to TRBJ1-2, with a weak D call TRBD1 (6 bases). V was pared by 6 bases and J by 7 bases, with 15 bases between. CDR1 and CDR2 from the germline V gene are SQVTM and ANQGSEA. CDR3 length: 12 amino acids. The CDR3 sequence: CSVDRDIPGYTF. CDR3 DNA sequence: TGCAGCGTGGACCGGGACATTCCTGGCTACACCTTC. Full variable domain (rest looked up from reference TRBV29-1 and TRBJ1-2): SAVISQKPSRDICQRGTSLTIQCQVDSQVTMMFWYRQQPGQSLTLIATANQGSEATYESGFVIDKFPISRPNLTFSTLTVSNMSPEDSSIYLCSVDRDIPGYTFGSGTRLTVV.

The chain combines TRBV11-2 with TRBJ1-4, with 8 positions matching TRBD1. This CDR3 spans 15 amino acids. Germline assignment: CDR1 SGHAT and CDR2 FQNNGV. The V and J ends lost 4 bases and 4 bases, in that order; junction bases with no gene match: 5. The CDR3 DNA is TGTGCCAGCAGCTCGGACAGGGACTATAATGAAAAACTGTTTTTT. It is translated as CASSSDRDYNEKLFF.

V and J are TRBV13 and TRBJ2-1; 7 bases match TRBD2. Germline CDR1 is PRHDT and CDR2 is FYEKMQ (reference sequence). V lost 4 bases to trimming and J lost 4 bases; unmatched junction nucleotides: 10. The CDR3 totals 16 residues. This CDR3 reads CASSSRRREMYNEQFF. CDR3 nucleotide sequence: TGTGCCAGCAGCTCTAGGAGGCGGGAGATGTACAATGAGCAGTTCTTC.

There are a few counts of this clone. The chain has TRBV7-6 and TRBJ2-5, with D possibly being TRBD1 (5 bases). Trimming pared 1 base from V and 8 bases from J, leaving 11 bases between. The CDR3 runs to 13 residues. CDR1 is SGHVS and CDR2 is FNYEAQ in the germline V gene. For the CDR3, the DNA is TGTGCCAGCAGCTTAGAGGGGTGGGTTACCCAGTACTTC. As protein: CASSLEGWVTQYF.

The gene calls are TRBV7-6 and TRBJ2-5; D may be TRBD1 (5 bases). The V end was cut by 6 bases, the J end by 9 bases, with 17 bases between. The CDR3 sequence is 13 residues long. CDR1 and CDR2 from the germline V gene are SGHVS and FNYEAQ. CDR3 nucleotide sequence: TGTGCCAGCAGTTATAGCAGGGTTGGGGCCCAGTACTTC. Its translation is CASSYSRVGAQYF. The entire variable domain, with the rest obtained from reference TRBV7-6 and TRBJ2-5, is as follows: GAGVSQSPRYKVTKRGQDVALRCDPISGHVSLYWYRQALGQGPEFLTYFNYEAQQDKSGLPNDRFSAERPEGSISTLTIQRTEQRDSAMYRCASSYSRVGAQYFGPGTRLLVL.

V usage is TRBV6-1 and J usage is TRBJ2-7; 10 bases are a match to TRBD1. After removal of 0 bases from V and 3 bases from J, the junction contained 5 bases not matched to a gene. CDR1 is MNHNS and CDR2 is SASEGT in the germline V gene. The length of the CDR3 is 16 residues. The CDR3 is CASSEAGTGVLYEQYF. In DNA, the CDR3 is TGTGCCAGCAGTGAAGCGGGGACAGGGGTCCTCTACGAGCAGTACTTC.

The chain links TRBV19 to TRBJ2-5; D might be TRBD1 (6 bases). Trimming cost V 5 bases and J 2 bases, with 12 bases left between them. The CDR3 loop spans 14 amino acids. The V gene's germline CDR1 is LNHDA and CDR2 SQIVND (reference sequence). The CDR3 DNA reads TGTGCCAGTAGTGAGACAGGTCATCAAGAGACCCAGTACTTC. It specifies CASSETGHQETQYF.

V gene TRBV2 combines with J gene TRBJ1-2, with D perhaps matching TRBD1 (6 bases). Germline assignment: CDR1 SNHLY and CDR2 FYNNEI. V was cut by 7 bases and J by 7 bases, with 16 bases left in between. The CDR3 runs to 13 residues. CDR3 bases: TGTGCCAGCATGGGGGGGCCTCTCTCTGGCTACACCTTC. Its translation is CASMGGPLSGYTF.